The 23 T cell receptor beta chains listed next were all sequenced from one sample in a study of OX40 agonist ivuxolimab in advanced cancers. The method was immunoSEQ multiplex PCR; TCRdb's version includes in-frame clones alone and lacks a portion of them. The profile shows some 53,000 clones, roughly 94% of them singletons. The specimen comprised CD4+ or CD8+ T cells sorted from blood, sampled in a trial of the OX40 agonist ivuxolimab. The receptors stem from an adult with an advanced solid tumor such as melanoma, head and neck, liver or kidney cancer.

The CDR3 protein is CASSLRQSNQPQHF. In nucleotides, the CDR3 is TGTGCCAGCAGTTTACGACAGAGCAATCAGCCCCAGCATTTT. The rearrangement joins TRBV27 to TRBJ1-5, with a possible D match to TRBD1 (5 bases). CDR1 is MNHEY, CDR2 SMNVEV, per germline (reference sequence). Trimming took off 2 bases at V and 1 base at J, with 6 bases between the two ends. This CDR3 spans 14 amino acids.

This rearrangement joins TRBV11-2 to TRBJ1-2; a weak D match, TRBD1 (5 bases). Germline V gene lookup returns CDR1 SGHAT and CDR2 FQNNGV. This CDR3 comprises 14 residues. The V end was cut by 5 bases, the J end by 1 base, with 11 bases between. The CDR3 nucleotides read TGTGCCAGCAGCCCGGGGGGGATTAACTATGGCTACACCTTC. It is translated as CASSPGGINYGYTF.

Details on this clone: At one end the junction does not follow the germline gene, possibly because of a read error. This chain links TRBV6-5 with TRBJ1-2; maybe TRBD1 (6 bases). From germline, CDR1 is MNHEY and CDR2 SVGAGI. The length of the CDR3 is 11 residues. The CDR3 sequence is CASSYSSGGFF. The CDR3 nucleotides are TGTGCCAGCAGTTACTCGAGCGGGGGCTTCTTC.

The rearrangement joins TRBV7-8 to TRBJ2-2; 16 bases map to TRBD2. CDR3 size: 18 residues. The trim removed 6 bases at V and 5 bases at J, leaving 9 bases unmatched. Germline V gives CDR1 SGHVS, CDR2 FQNEAQ. The CDR3: CASSREGLAGGWTGELFF. The CDR3 nucleotides read TGTGCCAGCAGTCGAGAGGGACTAGCGGGAGGGTGGACCGGGGAGCTGTTTTTT.

Worth noting for this clone: The sample carries other DNA sequences with the same CDR3. The genes are TRBV27 and TRBJ2-3; no reliable D call. V was cut by 4 bases and J by 3 bases, with 2 bases left in between. This CDR3 has 11 residues. In germline, CDR1 is MNHEY, CDR2 SMNVEV (reference sequence). The CDR3 sequence is CASSSTDTQYF. CDR3 nucleotide sequence: TGTGCCAGCAGTTCAACAGATACGCAGTATTTT.

J is TRBJ1-5 and V is TRBV5-1; 11 nucleotides agree with TRBD1. CDR3 length equals 16 residues. CDR1 is SGHRS and CDR2 is YFSETQ in the germline V gene. The ends lost 4 bases at V and 4 bases at J; junction bases unmatched: 7. CDR3 protein: CASSPSGTGGNQPQHF. The DNA for the CDR3 is TGCGCCAGCAGCCCCTCCGGGACAGGGGGTAATCAGCCCCAGCATTTT.

The V gene is TRBV7-9, the J gene TRBJ2-3; TRBD2 agrees at 7 bases. Trimming removed 4 bases from V and 6 bases from J; junction bases left unmatched: 13. Looked up from germline, CDR1 is SEHNR and CDR2 is FQNEAQ (reference sequence). CDR3 length equals 16 residues. The CDR3 spells CASSSRRLAVVDTQYF. CDR3 in DNA: TGTGCCAGCAGCTCCAGGCGTCTAGCGGTCGTTGATACGCAGTATTTT.

The chain has TRBV7-6 and TRBJ1-1; possibly TRBD1 for D (5 bases). V was cut by 1 base and J by 6 bases, with 12 bases left in between. The CDR3 loop spans 14 amino acids. Germline-derived CDR1 and CDR2 are SGHVS and FNYEAQ. The CDR3 sequence: CASSLEVGHAEAFF. DNA for the CDR3: TGTGCCAGCAGCTTAGAGGTCGGACATGCTGAAGCTTTCTTT.

The rearrangement links TRBV28 to TRBJ1-5; TRBD1 might be the D (5 bases). Germline CDR1 reads MDHEN; CDR2 reads SYDVKM. CDR3 length: 14 residues. The germline V and J ends were trimmed by 5 bases and 6 bases, with 14 bases remaining between them. DNA of the CDR3: TGTGCCAGCAGTCCACGACAGACTTTTCAGCCCCAGCATTTT. Its protein product is CASSPRQTFQPQHF. Drawing the rest from reference TRBV28 and TRBJ1-5, the complete variable domain is DVKVTQSSRYLVKRTGEKVFLECVQDMDHENMFWYRQDPGLGLRLIYFSYDVKMKEKGDIPEGYSVSREKKERFSLILESASTNQTSMYLCASSPRQTFQPQHFGDGTRLSIL.

This rearrangement joins TRBV19 to TRBJ1-1, with D possibly TRBD1 on 6 matching bases. This CDR3 contains 12 residues. Germline values: CDR1 LNHDA, CDR2 SQIVND (reference sequence). Trimming took off 5 bases at V and 8 bases at J, with 12 bases between the two ends. CDR3 sequence reads: CASSPRTAEAFF. In DNA form, the CDR3 reads TGTGCCAGTAGTCCTAGGACAGCAGAAGCTTTCTTT.

CDR3 sequence reads: CSVPRGALFQETQYF. CDR3 DNA: TGCAGCGTCCCGAGGGGGGCCTTATTCCAAGAGACCCAGTACTTC. This rearrangement joins TRBV29-1 to TRBJ2-5; D may correspond to TRBD1 or TRBD2 (6 bases each). The germline V gene encodes CDR1 SQVTM and CDR2 ANQGSEA. V was pared by 6 bases and J by 1 base, with 18 bases between. This CDR3 spans 15 amino acids. Based on the CDR3 plus reference TRBV29-1 and TRBJ2-5, the full variable domain is SAVISQKPSRDICQRGTSLTIQCQVDSQVTMMFWYRQQPGQSLTLIATANQGSEATYESGFVIDKFPISRPNLTFSTLTVSNMSPEDSSIYLCSVPRGALFQETQYFGPGTRLLVL.

V usage is TRBV11-3 and J usage is TRBJ2-1; 8 nucleotides match TRBD1. V gave up 2 bases and J gave up 6 bases; unmatched junction bases: 3. Looked up from germline, CDR1 is SGHNT and CDR2 is YENEEA. CDR3 size: 14 residues. The chain's CDR3 is CASSLQGAPNEQFF. The CDR3 DNA sequence: TGTGCCAGCAGCTTACAGGGGGCGCCCAATGAGCAGTTCTTC.

The J gene is TRBJ1-5, the V gene TRBV27; 8 nucleotides match TRBD1. Germline V gene data show CDR1 as MNHEY and CDR2 as SMNVEV (reference sequence). V lost 3 bases and J lost 6; bases outside the gene matches: 4. The CDR3 is 14 residues long. CDR3 DNA: TGTGCCAGCAGTTTGGTGACAGGGGTTCAGCCCCAGCATTTT. This codes for CASSLVTGVQPQHF.

The chain combines TRBV10-2 with TRBJ2-2; D not certain. CDR1 is WSHSY and CDR2 is SAAADI in the germline V gene. The CDR3 length is 17 residues. V lost 4 bases, J lost 2 bases, and 17 bases lay in between. This CDR3 is CASSGGLSERNTGELFF. The CDR3 region has the DNA TGCGCCAGCAGTGGGGGTTTATCGGAGCGAAACACCGGGGAGCTGTTTTTT.

The chain couples TRBV19 to TRBJ2-7, with 12 bases matching TRBD1. V gave up 3 bases and J gave up 2 bases; unmatched junction bases: 11. The CDR3 totals 18 residues. CDR1 is LNHDA, CDR2 SQIVND, per germline (reference sequence). In DNA, the CDR3 is TGTGCCAGTAGTATTGTGGGACAGGGGGCTACCCCCCCCTACGAGCAGTACTTC. It translates to CASSIVGQGATPPYEQYF.

This chain connects TRBV6-1 to TRBJ1-5, with D uncertain. Germline V gives CDR1 MNHNS, CDR2 SASEGT. V was cut by 6 bases and J by 0 bases, with 12 bases left in between. The CDR3 consists of 15 residues. The CDR3 loop reads CASRVDGYSNQPQHF. CDR3 DNA sequence: TGTGCCAGCAGAGTCGACGGCTATAGCAATCAGCCCCAGCATTTT.

V usage is TRBV2 and J usage is TRBJ2-3, with D maybe TRBD1 (6 bases). The CDR3 length is 12 residues. Trimming removed 6 bases from V and 6 bases from J, with 10 bases in between. Per germline, CDR1 SNHLY and CDR2 FYNNEI. The CDR3 here is CASRGDRDTQYF. The CDR3 DNA is TGTGCCAGCAGAGGCGACAGGGATACGCAGTATTTT.

V gene TRBV7-6 combines with J gene TRBJ2-3, with TRBD2 matching 9 bases. The germline V gene has CDR1 SGHVS and CDR2 FNYEAQ. There are 18 residues in the CDR3. The trim removed 1 base at V and 2 bases at J, leaving 10 bases unmatched. For the CDR3, the DNA is TGTGCCAGCAGCTTAGTTGAACCTAGCGGGATATTCACAGATACGCAGTATTTT. As protein: CASSLVEPSGIFTDTQYF.

The chain links TRBV6-1 to TRBJ2-7; TRBD1 matches 7 bases. From germline, CDR1 is MNHNS and CDR2 SASEGT. The CDR3 is 13 residues long. V gave up 10 bases and J gave up 4 bases; unmatched junction bases: 10. The CDR3 nucleotides read TGTGCCACCTCAGGGGGATTAGCGTACGAGCAGTACTTC. It yields the protein CATSGGLAYEQYF.

In DNA form, the CDR3 reads TGTGCCAGCAGTTTTGGGGGGGCGAAAAAGATCTATGGCTACACCTTC. This codes for CASSFGGAKKIYGYTF. V and J are TRBV27 and TRBJ1-2; D perhaps matches TRBD1 (6 bases). The CDR3 contains 16 residues. Germline loops: CDR1 MNHEY, CDR2 SMNVEV (reference sequence). V gave up 3 bases and J gave up 4 bases, with 18 bases separating them.

The rearrangement links TRBV19 to TRBJ1-2; D is unclear. V was shortened by 1 base and J by 3 bases, with 15 bases between the two germline ends. This CDR3 region has 16 residues. The germline V gene has CDR1 LNHDA and CDR2 SQIVND (reference sequence). The CDR3 region has the DNA TGTGCCAGTAGTATAGTCGTCCCGGCTGGGGACTATGGCTACACCTTC. This gives the protein CASSIVVPAGDYGYTF.

The chain couples TRBV15 to TRBJ2-1; 10 bases agree with TRBD2. Germline V gene lookup returns CDR1 LNHNV and CDR2 YYDKDF (reference sequence). This CDR3 region has 15 residues. The V and J ends lost 1 base and 9 bases, in that order; junction bases with no gene match: 6. The CDR3 protein is CATSRGLAGEFEQFF. For the CDR3, the DNA is TGTGCCACCAGCAGAGGGCTAGCGGGAGAGTTTGAGCAGTTCTTC.

V and J are TRBV7-9 and TRBJ2-1, with 7 bases that match TRBD2. Looked up from germline, CDR1 is SEHNR and CDR2 is FQNEAQ (reference sequence). V trimming: 2 bases; J trimming: 3 bases; junction bases outside the gene matches: 13. The CDR3 totals 18 residues. Written as DNA, the CDR3 is TGTGCCAGCAGCTTACCCTTAGGCGGGAGTCGTTACTACAATGAGCAGTTCTTC. This translates into CASSLPLGGSRYYNEQFF.